Listed below are T cell receptor beta chains from one sample, sequenced in a study of OX40 agonist ivuxolimab in advanced cancers. The assay was immunoSEQ multiplex PCR, and TCRdb's table has in-frame clones only and misses some. The sample carries some 86,000 clones, 94% recorded once. Material: CD4+ or CD8+ T cells sorted from blood, obtained in a trial of the OX40 agonist ivuxolimab. These receptors were taken from an adult with an advanced solid tumor such as melanoma, head and neck, liver or kidney cancer. Each CDR3 is given with its conserved first and last residue. The D gene is left open where the match is weak. Size is omitted from some rows. Given values are once, few, many or a class for expanded clones.

j_call: TRBJ2-7; clone_size: -; d_call: -; v_call: TRBV7-6; cdr3_aa: CASSLERVDEQYF; cdr3_nt: TGTGCCAGCAGCTTAGAGCGGGTGGACGAGCAGTACTTC
j_call: TRBJ2-3; clone_size: once; d_call: -; v_call: TRBV9; cdr3_aa: CASSGHQTGADTQYF; cdr3_nt: TGTGCCAGCAGCGGACACCAAACGGGGGCAGATACGCAGTATTTT
j_call: TRBJ1-5; clone_size: -; d_call: -; v_call: TRBV28; cdr3_aa: CASSFLGLGNQPQHF; cdr3_nt: TGTGCCAGCAGTTTTTTGGGTTTGGGCAATCAGCCCCAGCATTTT
j_call: TRBJ2-7; clone_size: -; d_call: -; v_call: TRBV7-9; cdr3_aa: CASSPPGAYEQYF; cdr3_nt: TGTGCCAGCAGCCCACCTGGAGCCTACGAGCAGTACTTC
j_call: TRBJ2-2; clone_size: -; d_call: -; v_call: TRBV29-1; cdr3_aa: CSVDRPNTGELFF; cdr3_nt: TGCAGCGTTGACAGGCCTAACACCGGGGAGCTGTTTTTT
j_call: TRBJ1-1; clone_size: once; d_call: TRBD1; v_call: TRBV29-1; cdr3_aa: CSVGDRGRGEAFF; cdr3_nt: TGCAGCGTTGGAGACAGGGGGCGCGGTGAAGCTTTCTTT
j_call: TRBJ2-7; clone_size: -; d_call: -; v_call: TRBV20-1; cdr3_aa: CSVVRVDEQYF; cdr3_nt: TGCAGCGTGGTCAGGGTAGACGAGCAGTACTTC
j_call: TRBJ2-3; clone_size: -; d_call: -; v_call: TRBV5-8; cdr3_aa: CASSLDWGTTDTQYF; cdr3_nt: TGTGCCAGCAGCTTGGATTGGGGCACCACAGATACGCAGTATTTT
j_call: TRBJ2-1; clone_size: -; d_call: TRBD2; v_call: TRBV28; cdr3_aa: CASNTGEGANNEQFF; cdr3_nt: TGTGCCAGCAACACGGGGGAGGGAGCCAACAATGAGCAGTTCTTC
j_call: TRBJ2-1; clone_size: -; d_call: -; v_call: TRBV19; cdr3_aa: CASSITVNEQFF; cdr3_nt: TGTGCCAGTAGTATTACAGTGAATGAGCAGTTCTTC
j_call: TRBJ2-1; clone_size: -; d_call: TRBD2; v_call: TRBV2; cdr3_aa: CASSDLVGIAGEVEQFF; cdr3_nt: TGTGCCAGCAGCGATCTGGTGGGCATAGCGGGAGAGGTTGAGCAGTTCTTC
j_call: TRBJ2-3; clone_size: -; d_call: TRBD2; v_call: TRBV7-3; cdr3_aa: CASSFQRGGKDTQYF; cdr3_nt: TGTGCCAGCAGCTTCCAACGGGGGGGAAAGGATACGCAGTATTTT
j_call: TRBJ2-7; clone_size: -; d_call: TRBD1; v_call: TRBV7-3; cdr3_aa: CASSSGGSTSEQYF; cdr3_nt: TGTGCCAGCAGTTCAGGGGGCTCCACAAGCGAGCAGTACTTC
j_call: TRBJ2-7; clone_size: -; d_call: -; v_call: TRBV27; cdr3_aa: CASSLGAGSSYEQYF; cdr3_nt: TGTGCCAGCAGTTTAGGTGCAGGGAGCTCCTACGAGCAGTACTTC
j_call: TRBJ2-7; clone_size: -; d_call: -; v_call: TRBV5-4; cdr3_aa: CASSLGSSYEQYF; cdr3_nt: TGTGCCAGCAGCTTGGGTAGCAGCTACGAGCAGTACTTC
j_call: TRBJ2-3; clone_size: -; d_call: TRBD2; v_call: TRBV7-2; cdr3_aa: CASSLVAGGTDTQYF; cdr3_nt: TGTGCCAGCAGCTTAGTAGCGGGGGGCACAGATACGCAGTATTTT
j_call: TRBJ2-7; clone_size: -; d_call: TRBD1; v_call: TRBV7-9; cdr3_aa: CASNSLGGQATSYEQYF; cdr3_nt: TGTGCCAGCAACTCCCTCGGGGGACAGGCGACGTCCTACGAGCAGTACTTC
j_call: TRBJ1-4; clone_size: few; d_call: -; v_call: TRBV6-4; cdr3_aa: CASSEFGGSNEKLFF; cdr3_nt: TGTGCCAGCAGTGAATTTGGAGGGTCAAATGAAAAACTGTTTTTT
j_call: TRBJ2-7; clone_size: -; d_call: TRBD1; v_call: TRBV4-2; cdr3_aa: CASSTGTGEGWQYF; cdr3_nt: TGTGCCAGCAGCACCGGGACAGGGGAGGGGTGGCAGTACTTC
j_call: TRBJ1-6; clone_size: -; d_call: -; v_call: TRBV14; cdr3_aa: CASSQGLGSPLHF; cdr3_nt: TGTGCCAGCAGCCAAGGCCTGGGATCACCCCTCCACTTT
j_call: TRBJ1-5; clone_size: -; d_call: -; v_call: TRBV30; cdr3_aa: CAWSATDSNQPQHF; cdr3_nt: TGTGCCTGGAGTGCGACAGATAGCAATCAGCCCCAGCATTTT
j_call: TRBJ2-3; clone_size: -; d_call: -; v_call: TRBV5-6; cdr3_aa: CASSLASSDTQYF; cdr3_nt: TGTGCCAGCAGCTTGGCTAGCTCAGATACGCAGTATTTT
j_call: TRBJ2-2; clone_size: -; d_call: -; v_call: TRBV4-1; cdr3_aa: CASRFGLANTGELFF; cdr3_nt: TGCGCCAGCAGGTTCGGTCTCGCGAACACCGGGGAGCTGTTTTTT
j_call: TRBJ2-2; clone_size: -; d_call: -; v_call: TRBV6-5; cdr3_aa: CASSPRDSVTGELFF; cdr3_nt: TGTGCCAGCAGCCCCCGGGACTCGGTGACCGGGGAGCTGTTTTTT